A selection of T cell receptor beta chains follows, all from one sample in a study of cytotoxic CD8 clonotypes in ibrutinib-treated CLL. Profiled with immunoSEQ multiplex PCR; TCRdb holds only in-frame clones, not every one. The data contain 90,000 to 95,000 clones, roughly three quarters of them singletons. The source material was PBMCs, sampled after 24 months of ibrutinib treatment. The receptor set was obtained from a human donor with chronic lymphocytic leukemia. The CDR3 runs from the conserved cysteine through the conserved F or W. D genes are given only for firm matches. Expanded clones get a size class; other rows say once, few or many, or leave the size out.

D gene	V gene	clone size	J gene	CDR3 DNA	CDR3 protein
TRBD2	TRBV5-4	once	TRBJ2-3	TGTGCCAGCAGCACAGGACTAGCGGGAGTTAGGGATACGCAGTATTTT	CASSTGLAGVRDTQYF
.	TRBV5-4	once	TRBJ2-1	TGTGCCAGCAGCTTGGAGCCGGCGACCCCTTCCGATGAGCAGTTCTTC	CASSLEPATPSDEQFF
.	TRBV28	few	TRBJ1-1	TGTGCCAGCAGGTCCAGGGAGGTCTTAGCTTTCTTT	CASRSREVLAFF
.	TRBV27	.	TRBJ2-7	TGTGCCAGCAGTTTGCTAAATGACTACGAGCAGTACTTC	CASSLLNDYEQYF
.	TRBV14	.	TRBJ1-5	TGTGCCAGCAGCCAAGTAGGATCAAATCAGCCCCAGCATTTT	CASSQVGSNQPQHF
.	TRBV27	.	TRBJ1-1	TGTGCCAGCAGTTTTCAGGGACCGAAAGCGGTGAACACTGAAGCTTTCTTT	CASSFQGPKAVNTEAFF
.	TRBV6-5	.	TRBJ1-4	TGTGCCAGCAGCCTGGAAGGGGGGGGGATTGAAAAACTGTTTTTT	CASSLEGGGIEKLFF
.	TRBV11-3	once	TRBJ2-5	TGTGCCAGCAGCTCGGGACAGGGGATACAGCGGGAGGGCCTTGAGACCCAGTACTTC	CASSSGQGIQREGLETQYF
.	TRBV5-1	few	TRBJ1-6	TGCGCCAGCAGCTCCGGGCCGGGAAGCTCCTATAATTCACCCCTCCACTTT	CASSSGPGSSYNSPLHF
.	TRBV5-6	.	TRBJ1-4	TGTGCCAGCAGCTTGTCCGGGGTTGGTGAAAAACTGTTTTTT	CASSLSGVGEKLFF
TRBD1	TRBV27	.	TRBJ2-2	TGTGCCAGCAGTCCATATACAGGGGGCGACACCGGGGAGCTGTTTTTT	CASSPYTGGDTGELFF
TRBD2	TRBV27	once	TRBJ2-3	TGTGCCAGCAGTATTAGCGGGAACACAGATACGCAGTATTTT	CASSISGNTDTQYF
.	TRBV5-8	.	TRBJ1-5	TGTGCCAGCAGCTTGCACAAGGGGATATCGAACAATCAGCCCCAGCATTTT	CASSLHKGISNNQPQHF
.	TRBV7-9	.	TRBJ1-1	TGTGCCAGCAGCTTAGAAGGCAGGGAAGGAGCTTTCTTT	CASSLEGREGAFF
TRBD1	TRBV29-1	.	TRBJ1-2	TGCAGCGTTGAGATGGGACAGGGGGCCTACACCTTC	CSVEMGQGAYTF
TRBD2	TRBV10-3	once	TRBJ2-1	TGTGCCATCAGTGGGACTAGCGGGAGTCTTAATGAGCAGTTCTTC	CAISGTSGSLNEQFF
.	TRBV28	.	TRBJ1-2	TGTGCCAGCAGTAAAACTAGGACAGCCACAGCAAGTGGCTACACCTTC	CASSKTRTATASGYTF
TRBD1	TRBV19	.	TRBJ1-4	TGTGCCAGTAGTGACAGGGGATTATTCGAAAAACTGTTTTTT	CASSDRGLFEKLFF
TRBD1	TRBV28	.	TRBJ1-1	TGTGCCAGCAGTTTACAGGGGGCGCTTACTGAAGCTTTCTTT	CASSLQGALTEAFF
.	TRBV15	.	TRBJ1-4	TGTGCCACCAGCAGAGGGGTTCCTAATGAAAAACTGTTTTTT	CATSRGVPNEKLFF
TRBD2	TRBV5-5	.	TRBJ2-7	TGTGCCAGCAGGACCGGGACTAGTTTTTCCTACGAGCAGTACTTC	CASRTGTSFSYEQYF
.	TRBV19	.	TRBJ1-3	TGTGCCAGTAGTATATCAACTGGGAGCTCTGGAAACACCATATATTTT	CASSISTGSSGNTIYF
TRBD1	TRBV7-2	.	TRBJ2-1	TGTGCCAGCAGCTCCGCCGGGACAGGGCTATTTGAGCAGTTCTTC	CASSSAGTGLFEQFF